A selection of T cell receptor beta chains follows, all from one sample in a study of tumor-infiltrating lymphocytes in primary liver carcinoma. TCRdb recomputed calls from the multiplex PCR reads with MiXCR, one row per CDR3 protein. Here the sample spans hundreds of thousands of distinct CDR3 sequences, more than 55% being singletons. Material for sequencing was peripheral blood. The source of these receptors is a man aged 40-50 years with primary liver carcinoma and hepatitis B virus infection. CDR3s include the opening cysteine and the closing phenylalanine or tryptophan. D genes are given only for firm matches. The listing skips clone size in some rows; elsewhere it reads once, few, many or a size class.

>-|many|TRBV4-2|TRBJ2-3
TGTGCCAGCAGCCGAAGCGGAGCGGAAAAGGGAGATACGCAGTATTTT
CASSRSGAEKGDTQYF
>-|many|TRBV4-2|TRBJ2-1
TGTGCCAGCAGCCAAGGGACCTCGGGCGGAGGCTACAATGAGCAGTTCTTC
CASSQGTSGGGYNEQFF
>-|-|TRBV20-1|TRBJ1-6
TGCAGTGCGGGGGAAGGGGGTTATTCACCCCTCCACTTT
CSAGEGGYSPLHF
>-|-|TRBV11-3|TRBJ2-1
TGTGCCACCAGCAGGAAAGATGGTGAGCAGATCTTC
CATSRKDGEQIF
>-|-|TRBV6-1|TRBJ2-3
TGTGCCAGCAGCCGCGGCGGCAATCAGCCCCAGTATTTT
CASSRGGNQPQYF
>-|-|TRBV7-9|TRBJ2-7
TGTGCCAGCAGCTTAGGCAGCGCAGACTACGAGCAGAACTTC
CASSLGSADYEQNF
>-|-|TRBV29-1|TRBJ2-7
TGCAGCGTTTGGACGGCTCAAAGGTCATACGAGCAGTACTTC
CSVWTAQRSYEQYF
>TRBD2|-|TRBV3-1|TRBJ2-5
TGTGCCAGCAGCTACACTTGGACGGGGGGGAAGACCCAGTACTTC
CASSYTWTGGKTQYF
>TRBD1|many|TRBV6-2/TRBV6-3|TRBJ2-6
TGTGCCAGCAAAACAGGGGGAAACTCTGGGGCCAACGTCCTGACTTTC
CASKTGGNSGANVLTF
>-|once|TRBV12-3/TRBV12-4|TRBJ1-1
TGTGCCATCTTACCGGCCCTGAACACTGAAGCTTTCTTT
CAILPALNTEAFF
>-|-|TRBV28|TRBJ2-4
TGTGCCAGCAGTTTCGGCGTAGCCAAAAACACTCAGTACTTC
CASSFGVAKNTQYF
>-|many|TRBV29-1|TRBJ2-2
TGCAGCGTTAAATCCGGGGAGCTGTTTTTT
CSVKSGELFF
>-|-|TRBV4-1|TRBJ2-3
TGCGCCAGCAACCAAGATTCGAGGGAGCGAGCTACGCGGTATTTT
CASNQDSRERATRYF
>-|-|TRBV5-4|TRBJ2-3
TGTGCCAGCAGCCTATCGAACACGTATACGCAGTATTTT
CASSLSNTYTQYF
>TRBD1|many|TRBV12-3/TRBV12-4|TRBJ2-6
TGTGCCAGCAGTCCGGGACAGGGGATACCTGGGGCCAACGTCCTGACTTTC
CASSPGQGIPGANVLTF
>-|-|TRBV5-1|TRBJ2-3
TGCGCCAGCAGCTTGTTTTCGGGAACAGATACGCAGTATTTT
CASSLFSGTDTQYF
>-|-|TRBV7-3|TRBJ2-1
TGTGCCAGCAGCCTCGGACACAACAATGAGCAGTTATTC
CASSLGHNNEQLF
>-|once|TRBV29-1|TRBJ2-5
TGCAGCGTTTTGGGCTGCCAAGAGACCAAGTACTTC
CSVLGCQETKYF
>TRBD1|many|TRBV4-2|TRBJ1-3
TGTGCCAGCAGCCAAGATGGGACAGGGGGAAACACCATATATTTT
CASSQDGTGGNTIYF
>TRBD2|-|TRBV28|TRBJ2-7
TGTGCCAGCAGTTTTTTGACTAGCGGGTTCTCCTACGAGCAGTACTTC
CASSFLTSGFSYEQYF
>-|few|TRBV11-2|TRBJ2-1
TGTGCCAGCAGCTTAAGGCCCGGAGGATACAATGAGCAGTTCTTC
CASSLRPGGYNEQFF
>TRBD2|many|TRBV4-1|TRBJ2-1
TGCGCCAGCAGCCAAAGGACTAGCGGATCCTACAATGAGCAGTTCTTC
CASSQRTSGSYNEQFF
>-|-|TRBV5-4|TRBJ1-4
TGTGCCAGCAGCTCTGGAGCGGGTGTGGCGTTGGAAAAACTGTTTTTT
CASSSGAGVALEKLFF